One sample yielded the 27 T cell receptor beta chains listed below, sequenced in a study of CD8+CD57+ T cells in acquired aplastic anemia. Genomic DNA templated the TCR beta VDJ and CDR3 profiling. TCRdb called the reads again in MiXCR, with one record for every CDR3 protein. The data contain 200,000 or so distinct CDR3 sequences, around three fifths of them singletons. Sequenced sample: sorted CD4+, CD8+, or CD8+CD57+ T cells (not recorded which) from PBMCs. Every receptor here comes from a human donor with severe aplastic anemia or a healthy control (not recorded which).

This clonotype was found a few times. The chain employs TRBV20-1 and TRBJ2-7, with D possibly called TRBD1 or TRBD2 (5 bases each). Germline V gene lookup returns CDR1 DFQATT and CDR2 SNEGSKA (reference sequence). Trimming stripped 3 bases from V and 3 bases from J, with 15 bases between. This CDR3 comprises 14 residues. The CDR3 protein is CSARGLEGIYEQYF. The CDR3 region has the DNA TGCAGTGCTAGGGGGCTAGAGGGGATCTACGAGCAGTACTTC.

This chain uses TRBV5-6 with TRBJ2-5, with D hard to call. The germline V gene encodes CDR1 SGHDT and CDR2 YYEEEE. The germline V and J ends were trimmed by 5 bases and 4 bases, with 12 bases remaining between them. The CDR3 totals 13 residues. The CDR3 protein is CASSPNPRETQYF. In DNA form, the CDR3 reads TGTGCCAGCAGTCCGAACCCACGAGAGACCCAGTACTTC.

This chain joins TRBV20-1 and TRBJ2-5; TRBD2 agrees at 12 bases. The germline V gene has CDR1 DFQATT and CDR2 SNEGSKA (reference sequence). The CDR3 is made up of 15 amino acids. V gave up 3 bases and J gave up 4 bases; unmatched junction bases: 6. CDR3: CSARGLAGGPETQYF. CDR3 nucleotides: TGCAGTGCTAGGGGGCTAGCGGGAGGGCCAGAGACCCAGTACTTC.

The chain is built from TRBV7-6 and TRBJ2-1; D call uncertain. Germline V lookup: CDR1 SGHVS, CDR2 FNYEAQ. The CDR3 contains 15 residues. The V and J ends lost 0 bases and 0 bases respectively, with 6 bases between them. The CDR3 loop reads CASSLALNSYNEQFF. In DNA form, the CDR3 reads TGTGCCAGCAGCTTAGCACTAAACTCCTACAATGAGCAGTTCTTC.

CDR3 protein: CASSQDEAQGVPRGGEAFF. The DNA for the CDR3 is TGCGCCAGCAGCCAAGACGAGGCGCAGGGAGTCCCAAGGGGAGGTGAAGCTTTCTTT. This chain uses TRBV4-3 with TRBJ1-1, with D possibly TRBD1 on 5 matching bases. The V end was cut by 0 bases, the J end by 7 bases, with 27 bases between. Germline CDR1 is LGHNA and CDR2 is YSLEER. This CDR3 comprises 19 residues.

This clonotype was picked up many times. The J gene is TRBJ1-4, the V gene TRBV20-1, with D possibly being TRBD1 (6 bases). The CDR3 extends over 17 amino acids. Deletions cut 0 bases from V and 2 bases from J, with 16 bases between. Germline CDR1 reads DFQATT; CDR2 reads SNEGSKA (reference sequence). The CDR3 loop reads CSARDLRGSGTNEKLFF. The CDR3 nucleotides read TGCAGTGCTAGAGATCTCAGGGGAAGTGGTACTAATGAAAAACTGTTTTTT.

This clonotype was detected only once. This chain connects TRBV9 to TRBJ2-7; a weak D match, TRBD1 (7 bases). Trimming left V 4 bases short and J 0 bases short, with 17 bases between. This CDR3 spans 16 amino acids. From germline, CDR1 is SGDLS and CDR2 YYNGEE. The CDR3 protein is CASSTEGQSYSYEQYF. CDR3 DNA sequence: TGTGCCAGCAGCACGGAGGGACAGTCGTACTCCTACGAGCAGTACTTC.

This rearrangement joins TRBV2 to TRBJ2-3, with D perhaps assigned TRBD1 or TRBD2 (5 bases each). The CDR3 covers 14 residues. Germline V gene sequence: CDR1 SNHLY, CDR2 FYNNEI. Trimming took 4 bases from V and 2 from J, leaving 10 bases between them. The chain's CDR3 is CASSGRGATDTQYF. DNA for the CDR3: TGTGCCAGCAGTGGCAGAGGGGCCACAGATACGCAGTATTTT.

The genes are TRBV2 and TRBJ2-1, with 12 bases lining up with TRBD2. The CDR3 extends over 14 amino acids. Germline assignment: CDR1 SNHLY and CDR2 FYNNEI. V lost 10 bases, J lost 12 bases, and 13 bases stayed unmatched. CDR3 DNA: TGTGCCATCCTCGCTAGCGGGGGGGCAGGGGGGCAGTTCTTC. Its protein is CAILASGGAGGQFF.

CDR3 sequence reads: CASSIWLAGGAGELFF. CDR3 nucleotide sequence: TGTGCCAGTAGTATATGGCTAGCGGGAGGGGCCGGGGAGCTGTTTTTT. The genes are TRBV19 and TRBJ2-2; TRBD2 aligns across 12 bases. The CDR3 has 16 amino acids. V trimming: 2 bases; J trimming: 6 bases; junction bases outside the gene matches: 4. CDR1 and CDR2 (germline): LNHDA, SQIVND (reference sequence).

DNA for the CDR3: TGTGCCAGCAGGACTAGCGGGAGCTCCTACGAGCAGTACTTC. It is translated as CASRTSGSSYEQYF. The genes are TRBV7-2 and TRBJ2-7; TRBD2 matches 12 bases. Germline assignment: CDR1 SGHTA and CDR2 FQGNSA. The junction had 0 bases not matched to a gene; V was cut back by 6 bases and J by 0 bases. The CDR3 contains 14 residues. The full variable domain, its missing parts supplied by reference TRBV7-2 and TRBJ2-7, is GAGVSQSPSNKVTEKGKDVELRCDPISGHTALYWYRQSLGQGLEFLIYFQGNSAPDKSGLPSDRFSAERTGGSVSTLTIQRTQQEDSAVYLCASRTSGSSYEQYFGPGTRLTVT.

The chain has TRBV10-3 and TRBJ2-7; D ambiguous. V gave up 0 bases and J gave up 4 bases, with 4 bases separating them. The CDR3 is 12 amino acids. Germline V CDR1 and CDR2: ENHRY, SYGVKD. CDR3 DNA: TGTGCCATCAGTGAGTCTCGGTACGAGCAGTACTTC. Translated: CAISESRYEQYF.

The chain is built from TRBV7-8 and TRBJ2-5, with a possible D match to TRBD2 (6 bases). This CDR3 is built from 15 residues. Germline V gene lookup returns CDR1 SGHVS and CDR2 FQNEAQ. V dropped 1 base and J dropped 1 base, with 10 bases sitting between them. CDR3 sequence reads: CASSLGTGVQETQYF. The DNA for the CDR3 is TGTGCCAGCAGCTTAGGGACGGGGGTCCAAGAGACCCAGTACTTC.

The chain recombines TRBV29-1 with TRBJ2-1; TRBD1 matches at 9 bases. Germline CDR1 and CDR2: SQVTM and ANQGSEA. CDR3 size: 15 residues. J was trimmed by 3 bases and V by 2 bases; bases with no gene match: 5. CDR3 loop: CSVEIKGQGYNEQFF. The CDR3 DNA follows: TGCAGCGTTGAAATCAAGGGACAGGGCTACAATGAGCAGTTCTTC.

The rearrangement links TRBV19 to TRBJ1-6; 11 positions match TRBD1. CDR1 LNHDA and CDR2 SQIVND come from the germline V gene (reference sequence). The CDR3 contains 14 residues. After removal of 5 bases from V and 10 bases from J, the junction contained 4 bases not matched to a gene. CDR3 protein: CASSLGTGGSPLHF. CDR3 DNA sequence: TGTGCCAGTAGTCTCGGGACAGGGGGATCACCCCTCCACTTT.

The CDR3 region is CASSEWSGQGAGYGYTF. The CDR3 DNA is TGTGCCAGCAGTGAATGGAGCGGACAGGGGGCAGGCTATGGCTACACCTTC. V gene TRBV25-1 combines with J gene TRBJ1-2; 11 bases are shared with TRBD1. Germline V gives CDR1 MGHDK, CDR2 SYGVNS. Trimming removed 1 base from V and 4 bases from J; junction bases left unmatched: 8. The CDR3 is 17 residues long.

This clonotype was counted a single time. The chain has TRBV25-1 and TRBJ2-7, with 9 bases aligning to TRBD1. Per the germline V gene, CDR1 is MGHDK and CDR2 is SYGVNS. The V segment lost 4 bases and the J segment 3 bases; nucleotides outside the gene matches: 13. The CDR3 covers 17 residues. Here the CDR3 reads CASSATSRGQGNYEQYF. As DNA, the CDR3 is TGTGCCAGCAGTGCTACCTCCCGGGGACAGGGTAACTACGAGCAGTACTTC.

The chain is built from TRBV2 and TRBJ2-7, with TRBD2 matching 8 bases. This CDR3 spans 14 amino acids. The germline V gene encodes CDR1 SNHLY and CDR2 FYNNEI. With 6 bases clipped from V and 7 bases from J, the junction kept 11 bases outside the gene matches. The CDR3 bases are TGTGCCAGCAGCCAAGGCGGGGGGTTGGGGGAGCAGTACTTC. Its protein is CASSQGGGLGEQYF.

This clonotype was seen a handful of times. CDR3 in amino acids: CASSVVGSSYEQYF. CDR3 DNA: TGTGCCAGCAGCGTAGTTGGCAGTTCCTACGAGCAGTACTTC. V and J are TRBV9 and TRBJ2-7; D not certain. Trimming took 0 bases from V and 1 from J, leaving 8 bases between them. The germline CDR1 and CDR2 sequences are SGDLS and YYNGEE. The CDR3 has 14 amino acids.

The chain carries TRBV20-1 and TRBJ2-1; the match to TRBD1 covers 8 bases. Trimming at V came to 2 bases and at J to 4 bases, leaving 7 bases not matched to a gene. The germline V gene encodes CDR1 DFQATT and CDR2 SNEGSKA (reference sequence). The CDR3 length is 15 residues. CDR3 region: CSARPAQGAYNEQFF. CDR3 coding DNA: TGCAGTGCTAGACCTGCCCAGGGGGCATACAATGAGCAGTTCTTC.

A note on this clonotype: A read error is likely, as this CDR3 ends without the conserved phenylalanine or tryptophan. The rearrangement uses TRBV7-9 and TRBJ2-7; D is possibly TRBD1 or TRBD2 (5 bases each). Trimming shortened V by 3 bases and J by 1 base, and 16 bases separated the two germline ends. The length of the CDR3 is 16 residues. The germline gives CDR1 SEHNR, CDR2 FQNEAQ (reference sequence). The CDR3 bases are TGTGCCAGCAGCTTGGGAGACAGCTATAATTCCTACGAGCAGTACCTC. It encodes CASSLGDSYNSYEQYL.

In its sample, this clonotype was seen a few times. The chain links TRBV6-5 to TRBJ2-5, with TRBD2 identical over 15 bases. The V segment lost 4 bases and the J segment 4 bases; nucleotides outside the gene matches: 1. The CDR3 is 15 residues long. Germline lookup yields CDR1 MNHEY and CDR2 SVGAGI. The CDR3 DNA follows: TGTGCCAGCAGTTCGGGACTAGCGGGAGGAGAGACCCAGTACTTC. Translation: CASSSGLAGGETQYF.

There are many counts of this clonotype. The V gene is TRBV20-1, the J gene TRBJ2-5; the D call may be TRBD1 or TRBD2 (6 bases each). This CDR3 spans 18 amino acids. With 7 bases removed from V and 5 bases from J, the gap between germline ends came to 32 bases. Germline V gene lookup returns CDR1 DFQATT and CDR2 SNEGSKA (reference sequence). This chain's CDR3 is CSVPPNFNGGHPWETQYF. The CDR3 coding sequence is TGCAGTGTCCCTCCTAACTTCAACGGGGGCCACCCTTGGGAGACCCAGTACTTC.

The sample holds a few counts of this clonotype. The chain is built from TRBV2 and TRBJ2-3, with a possible D match to TRBD1 (5 bases). V was clipped by 11 bases and J by 6 bases, with 18 bases between them. The germline gives CDR1 SNHLY, CDR2 FYNNEI. The CDR3 loop spans 13 amino acids. The CDR3 nucleotides are TGTGCCCTATCGCCAGGGTCGACGGATACGCAGTATTTT. This sequence encodes CALSPGSTDTQYF.

The chain employs TRBV12-3 or TRBV12-4 and TRBJ2-7, with D perhaps TRBD1 (6 bases). The CDR3 has 15 amino acids. V was pared by 5 bases and J by 0 bases, with 14 bases between. DNA for the CDR3: TGTGCCAGCAGTCCAACAGGGAGCGGCTCCTACGAGCAGTACTTC. This sequence encodes CASSPTGSGSYEQYF.

In its sample, this clonotype was seen a few times. V usage is TRBV19 and J usage is TRBJ1-6; possible D gene TRBD1, 6 bases. Germline V gives CDR1 LNHDA, CDR2 SQIVND (reference sequence). The V and J ends lost 5 bases and 8 bases respectively, with 22 bases between them. The CDR3 runs to 17 residues. The CDR3 here is CASSFFHQGTYDSPLHF. The CDR3 bases are TGTGCCAGTAGTTTTTTCCACCAGGGGACTTATGATTCACCCCTCCACTTT.

A remark on this clonotype: A junction boundary mismatches the germline segment, possibly from a read error. This chain links TRBV7-3 with TRBJ1-1; D perhaps matches TRBD1 (5 bases). Germline V gene lookup returns CDR1 SGHTA and CDR2 FQGTGA. The CDR3 has 14 residues. The CDR3 DNA reads TGCGCCAGCAGCTTAGGGGCGGGTTTCACTGAAGCTTCCTTT. Translation gives CASSLGAGFTEASF.